The clone carrying this T cell receptor (beta chain) has just one count. The source of the sample is a study of blood T cell repertoires in COVID-19. Trimming cost V 3 bases and J 2 bases, with 12 bases left between them. Germline-derived CDR1 and CDR2 are SGHNT and YYREEE (reference sequence). This CDR3 is built from 16 residues. Under the authors' procedure: How many nucleated cells were present was estimated from reference gene primer amplification. Sequencing was performed with immunoSEQ multiplex PCR; in TCRdb, only in-frame clones are kept and a portion is missing. Clone size and V and J calls were adopted from that table, with D and trimming inferred from the DNA. The sample holds some 220,000 clones, nearly 95% seen once.

The origin of this receptor is a man aged 25 to 40 with COVID-19, enrolled during active disease. The sequenced material came from peripheral blood. This chain connects TRBV5-4 to TRBJ1-6; perhaps TRBD1 as D (6 bases). The CDR3 here is CASSSTRGPYNSPLHF. The CDR3 nucleotides are TGTGCCAGCAGCTCCACCAGGGGCCCCTATAATTCACCCCTCCACTTT. Looking up the rest from reference TRBV5-4 and TRBJ1-6 gives the full variable domain: ETGVTQSPTHLIKTRGQQVTLRCSSQSGHNTVSWYQQALGQGPQFIFQYYREEENGRGNFPPRFSGLQFPNYSSELNVNALELDDSALYLCASSSTRGPYNSPLHFGNGTRLTVT.